The entry below gives a single T cell receptor (beta chain) sequence along with its context. Produced via immunoSEQ multiplex PCR; TCRdb's table is partial and in-frame only. Altogether 200,000 to 250,000 clones are present, 85% to 90% being singletons, with the ten largest covering less than 3.5%. With V trimmed by 8 bases and J by 0 bases, 9 bases remained unmatched. The CDR3 length is 16 residues. In germline, CDR1 is ENHRY, CDR2 SYGVKD. The sample is drawn from a study of blood T cell repertoires in COVID-19. Study-level background: There were acute and convalescent COVID-19 samples, and they came from the United States, Italy and Spain.

One Seattle source followed patients from active infection through their disease course. The receptor's source is a man younger than 40 with COVID-19, enrolled during active disease. The gene calls are TRBV10-3 and TRBJ1-3; 8 nucleotides line up with TRBD1. Sequencing was done on a sample of peripheral blood. The CDR3 reads CAIGQGAPYSGNTIYF. The CDR3, as DNA: TGTGCCATCGGCCAGGGGGCCCCTTACTCTGGAAACACCATATATTTT.